This T cell receptor beta chain was profiled in a study of cytomegalovirus exposure and HLA in healthy donors (dated by TCRdb to about 2017). Describing the broader study: An earlier analysis of fewer than 750 of the donors reported 250 to 350 Gb of sequence data and around 110 million unique TCR beta sequences obtained from roughly 170 million T cells. In a later genetic analysis, genome-wide SNP genotypes for about three fifths of the roughly 670 donors were used, and that subset was treated as a discovery cohort. In an earlier analysis of around 540 of the donors, high-throughput TCR beta sequencing was used to judge whether each TCR beta V gene segment behaved as functional or pseudogenic. Donor age, sex, ethnicity and CMV serostatus were compiled together with the repertoire data. On average, 235,054 unique TCR beta nucleotide sequences were sequenced per donor among 398 genotyped donors of the cohort, with roughly 19% of those sequences being non-productive. To predict cytomegalovirus infection status, the study brought together high-throughput TCR immunosequencing, statistical association of individual TCRs with disease status, and machine learning. The genetic ancestry cluster associated with self-reported Caucasian donors included around 76% of the roughly 360 genotyped donors. Roughly five DR-DQ haplotypes were handled as single units for association and clustering because linkage in the cohort was strong. All discovery cohort repertoires had been generated using a single sequencing platform. Along with the roughly 670-subject first cohort, a separate validation cohort of over a hundred different subjects was used. The study aimed to test whether cataloging public T cell receptors could reveal signatures of past pathogen exposure. The T cell repertoires of under 750 subjects were profiled by immunosequencing and related to cytomegalovirus serostatus. Typing coverage differed by locus: A, B, C, DRB1 and DQB1 were typed in about 620-630 donors, DQA1 in 500 to 550, DPA1 in nearly 610, and DPB1 in approximately 450. Approximately 300 gigabases of sequencing data and roughly 90 million unique TCR sequences were included in an early release covering several hundred HLA-typed donors. Both class I and class II loci were covered by HLA typing, at four-digit resolution. A later analysis re-analyzed previously published TCR beta repertoires from 666 donors and added high-resolution HLA genotyping to study TCR occurrence patterns. Rather than using new phenotypic data, the later analysis identified candidate immune exposures from TCR beta sequences and from how often those sequences occurred across donors. Broad study findings and their caveats: Strong co-occurrence of HLA alleles, especially DR and DQ, made assigning TCR associations to individual alleles difficult. A later analysis found that TCR association rates varied across HLA loci, with DRB1 alleles showing the most associated TCRs and HLA-C alleles the fewest. Because counts were too low, roughly 18 rarely observed V segments, including chromosome 9 orphons, were left out of the earlier analysis of 500 to 650 of the donors. The authors suggested that the approach could potentially be extended to other disease states and immunological phenotypes. In a later analysis, 16,951 TCR beta sequences were associated with specific HLA alleles at a false discovery rate of 0.05. A later analysis found that HLA-associated TCR beta chains were more clonally expanded and had lower generation probabilities than equally common non-associated chains. Cytomegalovirus status was reported to be diagnosed by the classifier with high specificity and sensitivity in both the original and validation cohorts. For the cohort, immune exposure information was limited to CMV serostatus. Broadly in line with IMGT annotations, most TCR beta V segments showed up in productive rearrangements about 87% or about 30% of the time in an earlier analysis of approximately 600 of the donors. A further reported finding was that TCR beta sequences accurately predicted the HLA-A and HLA-B alleles for most subjects in the first cohort. Roughly uniform sequencing depth across donors was assumed in presence/absence analyses, although this assumption may not hold. Correlated functional status among segregating V segments might be attributable to linkage disequilibrium, but an unknown experimental factor could not be ruled out. Because some donors lacked HLA typing at each locus, the association tests relied only on the typed subset. Some IMGT-functional V segments, including TRBV6-2 and TRBV6-3, could not be told apart with the 87-base-pair reads, so those segments were excluded. A total of fewer than 200 TCR beta chains were listed by the study as associated with cytomegalovirus. While some public TCRs were present in many individuals, most TCR sequences turned up only very rarely across donors. Compared with the roughly 710-donor mean, donors in an Asian-associated ancestry cluster had fewer N-insertions in productive TCRs, according to a later genetic analysis. In vitro tests confirmed that a few of the cytomegalovirus-associated TCR beta chains recognize cytomegalovirus antigens. According to a later analysis, parvovirus B19, influenza, CMV and Epstein-Barr virus appeared linked to several top co-occurrence clusters. A group of highly shared sequence variants was considered likely to be a technical artifact of the sequencing pipeline. In a later genetic analysis, a missense DCLRE1C variant was associated with V-gene and J-gene trimming of TCR beta chains, and the association was replicated in an independent cohort. The cohort was sequenced for TCR beta chains only, and without alpha or paired-chain data the features that could be detected were limited. A later analysis found that most CMV-associated TCR beta chains appeared HLA-restricted, with HLA associations seemingly driven largely by CMV exposure.

In total, 666 healthy bone marrow donors made up the cohort. Cohort members were all nominally healthy when sampled, although unrecorded immune exposures were likely present. The donor tested CMV seropositive, placing the donor among the 310 or so seropositive members of the cohort. A peripheral blood sample was provided by each donor, and peripheral blood mononuclear cells were used for TCR beta sequencing. Genomic DNA was extracted from the blood cell samples with the Qiagen DNeasy Blood Extraction Kit. The library relied on the immunoSEQ multiplex PCR assay. For the multiplex PCR, a mixture combining 60 forward primers for TCR Vbeta segments and 13 reverse primers for TCR Jbeta segments was used. A multiplex PCR assay on genomic DNA amplified the CDR3 region of rearranged TCR beta genes. The amplified TCR beta libraries were sequenced on the Illumina HiSeq System as 87-base-pair reads. The original pipeline was this. In a later analysis, roughly 80 million unique TCR beta chains were counted across the approximately 620 repertoires, and roughly 11 million of these chains were shared by at least two donors. Raw reads were error-corrected and collapsed into unique sequences by a nearest-neighbor algorithm in which closely related sequences were merged to remove PCR and sequencing errors. Alignment of CDR3 sequences to IMGT reference sequences was used to assign V, D and J gene segments. For a sequence to be retained, at least a six-nucleotide match to both a V gene segment and a J gene segment was required. Rearrangements were called productive when the CDR3 lacked stop codons and stayed in frame with V and J; all others were non-productive. CDR3 was defined by IMGT convention, running from the second conserved V-encoded cysteine to the conserved J-encoded phenylalanine. Sequences without an unambiguous match to a single V gene segment were excluded from the earlier analysis of 450 to 750 of the donors. In an earlier analysis of 500 to 750 of the donors, V segments were called functional above 56.7% productive rearrangements and were called segregating when the between-donor standard deviation exceeded 5%. To diagnose cytomegalovirus status from the catalog of TCR beta chain sequences, a statistical classification framework was built. A later analysis assigned V and J genes by comparing TCR nucleotide sequences with IMGT/GENE-DB human TR gene sequences. In a later analysis, CDR3 sequences and most-parsimonious VDJ recombination scenarios were assigned using the TCRdist pipeline. In a later analysis, each TCR beta chain was defined by its CDR3 amino acid sequence together with its V-gene family, and reads lacking a unique V-gene family were excluded. To address suspected cross-contamination and a sequencing artifact, a later analysis removed under 600 highly shared, low-generation-probability nucleotide sequences. A later analysis calculated a clonal expansion index for each public chain from normalized within-repertoire ranks of inferred template counts. A later analysis computed generation probabilities with a VDJ recombination model fitted to out-of-frame rearrangements, and checked the results against IGoR. In a later analysis, hypergeometric tests were used to score TCR-TCR, TCR-HLA and TCR-CMV co-occurrence, with a repertoire-size bias correction applied to TCR pairs. In a later analysis, false discovery rates were estimated by permuting HLA or CMV assignments 20 times. In a later analysis, co-occurring TCRs were grouped using DBSCAN, with TCRdist sequence similarity added in when clustering inside HLA-allele-positive subsets. Repertoires with fewer than 30,000 or more than 120,000 public chains were left out of co-occurrence clustering, as were about five repertoires with anomalous nucleotide sharing. The table comes from immuneACCESS by way of TCRdb, which keeps in-frame sequences with V and J called. Part of the clones is missing from these tables; in studies checked, under half for an unresolved V gene and the rest for unknown reasons. D and trimming come from the DNA, and the V and J calls and clone size come from that table. For this sample the table gives around 110,000 clones, of which around 76% were detected only once. 2% to 3% of the sample lies in the top ten.

From the germline V gene (reference sequence), CDR1 is LNHNV and CDR2 is YYDKDF. The CDR3 holds 17 amino acids from the cysteine to the phenylalanine. The CDR3 DNA has 51 bases and is translated from base 1. The germline ends are 14 bases apart after V is trimmed by 0 bases and J by 1 base. Turning to this clone: Its recognized antigen is unknown. There are no base qualities to consult, and no much larger clone falls within one base.

The sequenced sample was PBMCs. This receptor was obtained from a man aged 25-45 years in good health and CMV-seropositive. The V gene is TRBV15 and the J gene is TRBJ2-3; the D region possibly corresponds to TRBD1 (5 bases align). The nucleotide sequence is TGTGCCACCAGCAGAGATCTCCCCAGGGTGGGCACAGATACGCAGTATTTT. The translation is CATSRDLPRVGTDTQYF.